The rows below give T cell receptor beta chains drawn from one sample of a study of blood T cell repertoires in COVID-19. Assay used: immunoSEQ multiplex PCR; TCRdb lists only in-frame clones, some missing. The sample holds a few hundred thousand clones, more than 85% seen once. What was sequenced was PBMCs or T cells enriched from blood (not recorded which). The source is a woman aged 30 to 39 who had recovered from COVID-19. Each CDR3 is given with its conserved first and last residue. The D gene is left open where the match is weak. The size entry is marked missing in some rows and otherwise reads once, few, many or a size class.

abundance: NA
v_gene: TRBV5-1
d_gene: NA
j_gene: TRBJ2-1
CDR3nt: TGCGCCAGCAGCTCCTTCCCGGGGGATGGGAATGAGCAGTTCTTC
CDR3aa: CASSSFPGDGNEQFF

abundance: once
v_gene: TRBV4-3
d_gene: TRBD2
j_gene: TRBJ2-7
CDR3nt: TGCGCCAGCAGCCATTCTCCTAGCGGGGTCGCCTACGAGCAGTACTTC
CDR3aa: CASSHSPSGVAYEQYF

abundance: once
v_gene: TRBV30
d_gene: NA
j_gene: TRBJ1-3
CDR3nt: TGTGCCTGGAGTGTACTAGGAAACACCATATATTTT
CDR3aa: CAWSVLGNTIYF

abundance: NA
v_gene: TRBV4-1
d_gene: NA
j_gene: TRBJ1-1
CDR3nt: TGCGCCAGCAGCCAAGAACCCGGGGTCACTGAAGCTTTCTTT
CDR3aa: CASSQEPGVTEAFF

abundance: NA
v_gene: TRBV11-2
d_gene: NA
j_gene: TRBJ2-1
CDR3nt: TGTGCCAGCAGCTTAGATTCGGGATTACAGTTCTTC
CDR3aa: CASSLDSGLQFF

abundance: NA
v_gene: TRBV7-2
d_gene: NA
j_gene: TRBJ2-4
CDR3nt: TGTGCCAGCAGCAGAGAGGGTCTTCAGCGGAACATTCAGTACTTC
CDR3aa: CASSREGLQRNIQYF

abundance: NA
v_gene: TRBV18
d_gene: NA
j_gene: TRBJ2-5
CDR3nt: TGTGCCAGCTCACCGCCCGGACAGCAAGAGACCCAGTACTTC
CDR3aa: CASSPPGQQETQYF

abundance: NA
v_gene: TRBV5-6
d_gene: NA
j_gene: TRBJ1-2
CDR3nt: TGTGCCAGCAGCGTCGTCACAGGGTTAGACTATGGCTACACCTTC
CDR3aa: CASSVVTGLDYGYTF

abundance: NA
v_gene: TRBV2
d_gene: TRBD1
j_gene: TRBJ1-1
CDR3nt: TGTGCCAGCACCACCCGGACAGGCGGGAACACTGAAGCTTTCTTT
CDR3aa: CASTTRTGGNTEAFF

abundance: NA
v_gene: TRBV27
d_gene: NA
j_gene: TRBJ1-1
CDR3nt: TGTGCCAGCAGTTTAGGGGCAGGGCTCGGCACTGAAGCTTTCTTT
CDR3aa: CASSLGAGLGTEAFF

abundance: NA
v_gene: TRBV9
d_gene: TRBD2
j_gene: TRBJ2-5
CDR3nt: TGTGCCAGCAGCGTAGTCCCCGGGGTAGCGGGAGAGGGGGAGACCCAGTACTTC
CDR3aa: CASSVVPGVAGEGETQYF

abundance: NA
v_gene: TRBV9
d_gene: TRBD2
j_gene: TRBJ2-5
CDR3nt: TGTGCCAGCAGCGTAGGGGACGGGAGGGCCGACCAGACCCAGTACTTC
CDR3aa: CASSVGDGRADQTQYF

abundance: NA
v_gene: TRBV7-9
d_gene: NA
j_gene: TRBJ2-3
CDR3nt: TGTGCCAGCAGCTCCGGGTTGGCGGGCACAGATACGCAGTATTTT
CDR3aa: CASSSGLAGTDTQYF

abundance: NA
v_gene: TRBV7-3
d_gene: TRBD2
j_gene: TRBJ2-2
CDR3nt: TGTGCCAGCAGCCCGACTAGCTTTGCCGGGGAGCTGTTTTTT
CDR3aa: CASSPTSFAGELFF

abundance: NA
v_gene: TRBV5-6
d_gene: TRBD2
j_gene: TRBJ2-7
CDR3nt: TGTGCCAGCAGGAAAGCGGGGTCCTACGAGCAGTACTTC
CDR3aa: CASRKAGSYEQYF

abundance: NA
v_gene: TRBV10-3
d_gene: NA
j_gene: TRBJ2-3
CDR3nt: TGTGCCATCATGGGGCTGGGGACAGATACGCAGTATTTT
CDR3aa: CAIMGLGTDTQYF

abundance: NA
v_gene: TRBV27
d_gene: TRBD2
j_gene: TRBJ2-7
CDR3nt: TGTGCCAGCCGGCGACTAGCGGGGGCCTTAGACGAGCAGTACTTC
CDR3aa: CASRRLAGALDEQYF

abundance: NA
v_gene: TRBV19
d_gene: NA
j_gene: TRBJ1-1
CDR3nt: TGTGCCAGTAGTATAGGCGGGAACACTGAAGCTTTCTTT
CDR3aa: CASSIGGNTEAFF

abundance: NA
v_gene: TRBV23-1
d_gene: TRBD1
j_gene: TRBJ1-1
CDR3nt: TGCGCCAGCAGTCAATGGGACAGGCTTAATACGAACACTGAAGCTTTCTTT
CDR3aa: CASSQWDRLNTNTEAFF

abundance: NA
v_gene: TRBV6-5
d_gene: NA
j_gene: TRBJ1-3
CDR3nt: TGTGCCTCAGGAATATCTGGAAACACCATATATTTT
CDR3aa: CASGISGNTIYF

abundance: NA
v_gene: TRBV27
d_gene: NA
j_gene: TRBJ2-6
CDR3nt: TGTGCCAGCAGTTTCCGGACCTTTACAGGGCTACCTGGGGCCAACGTCCTGACTTTC
CDR3aa: CASSFRTFTGLPGANVLTF

abundance: NA
v_gene: TRBV4-3
d_gene: NA
j_gene: TRBJ2-1
CDR3nt: TGCGCCAGCAGCCATGGCCTCAGCGTCAATGAGCAGTTCTTC
CDR3aa: CASSHGLSVNEQFF